The 15 T cell receptor beta chains below come from one sample, sequenced in a study of naive and memory T cell subsets. The sample's treatment: skin biopsy from PPD injection site in Mantoux-positive individual. Unsorted total RNA, roughly 1 to 1000 ng, was DNase treated before reverse transcription. Alpha and beta constant region primers primed reverse transcription for blood and skin samples. TCRdb re-derived calls from the UMI-ligation and nested PCR reads in MiXCR, one entry per CDR3 protein. The profile shows fewer than 20,000 distinct CDR3 sequences, nearly 9.5% of them singletons. Material: skin, obtained from a tuberculin skin test site. The receptors originated from an adult in good health.

This clonotype was counted at least ten times. The V call is TRBV27, the J call TRBJ1-4, with 9 positions matching TRBD1. The CDR3 has 14 residues. The J segment lost 7 bases and the V segment lost 4 bases, leaving 4 bases of the junction unmatched. In germline, CDR1 is MNHEY, CDR2 SMNVEV (reference sequence). This CDR3 reads CASSSRTGVEKLFF. For the CDR3, the DNA is TGTGCCAGCAGTTCCCGGACAGGGGTTGAAAAACTGTTTTTT.

This clonotype came up many times. The CDR3 sequence: CSARGGEYRVEQYF. As DNA, the CDR3 is TGCAGTGCTAGGGGAGGGGAATACCGGGTCGAGCAGTACTTC. The chain joins TRBV20-1 to TRBJ2-7, with 7 bases that match TRBD2. Germline V lookup: CDR1 DFQATT, CDR2 SNEGSKA (reference sequence). Trimming took 3 bases from V and 6 from J; bases not matched to a gene: 11. The CDR3 has 14 amino acids.

This clonotype came up many times. V is TRBV7-6 and J is TRBJ2-7, with TRBD2 as a possible D gene (5 bases). The CDR3 consists of 12 residues. The germline gives CDR1 SGHVS, CDR2 FNYEAQ. The V end lost 2 bases, the J end lost 4 bases, and 6 bases lay between the germline ends. The CDR3 bases are TGTGCCAGCAGCTTACGGGGATACGAGCAGTACTTC. This translates into CASSLRGYEQYF.

This clonotype is judged medium-sized (0.01 to 0.1%). The chain employs TRBV6-4 and TRBJ1-2; a weak D match, TRBD1 (5 bases). The germline V and J ends were trimmed by 4 bases and 3 bases, with 12 bases remaining between them. Per germline, CDR1 MRHNA and CDR2 SNTAGT. The length of the CDR3 is 14 residues. The CDR3 loop reads CASSVLGRDYGYTF. DNA of the CDR3: TGTGCCAGCAGTGTTTTGGGGCGCGACTATGGCTACACCTTC.

This clonotype is classed as medium-sized. V is TRBV20-1 and J is TRBJ2-5; D might be TRBD2 (5 bases). CDR3 length equals 14 residues. Germline CDR1 reads DFQATT; CDR2 reads SNEGSKA (reference sequence). Trimming removed 3 bases at V and 3 bases at J, with 14 bases between. CDR3 in amino acids: CSASKTGWEETQYF. The CDR3 DNA reads TGCAGTGCTAGCAAAACGGGGTGGGAAGAGACCCAGTACTTC.

This clonotype appeared many times. The rearrangement uses TRBV5-4 and TRBJ2-2; a possible D gene is TRBD1 (6 bases). The CDR3 has 19 residues. Germline V gives CDR1 SGHNT, CDR2 YYREEE (reference sequence). V was clipped by 0 bases and J by 2 bases, with 20 bases between them. The CDR3 reads CASSLDGTGKSPNTGELFF. The CDR3 DNA sequence: TGTGCCAGCAGCTTGGATGGTACAGGGAAATCCCCAAACACCGGGGAGCTGTTTTTT.

This clonotype was counted ten times or more. This sequence joins TRBV27 and TRBJ2-4; TRBD1 matches 7 bases. Germline CDR1 is MNHEY and CDR2 is SMNVEV (reference sequence). The length of the CDR3 is 15 residues. J was trimmed by 4 bases and V by 2 bases; bases with no gene match: 5. The CDR3 loop reads CASSLTGEGKNIQYF. Here the CDR3 DNA reads TGTGCCAGCAGTTTAACAGGGGAAGGGAAAAACATTCAGTACTTC.

This clonotype counts as medium-sized. The chain combines TRBV20-1 with TRBJ2-7; 9 bases align to TRBD2. Germline V gene sequence: CDR1 DFQATT, CDR2 SNEGSKA (reference sequence). This CDR3 spans 15 amino acids. J lost 3 bases, V lost 1 base, and 7 bases had no gene match. In nucleotides, the CDR3 is TGCAGTGCTAGAGGGGGGACTAGCATTAACTACGAGCAGTACTTC. Protein sequence: CSARGGTSINYEQYF.

This clonotype was counted a few times. The CDR3 region is CASSLIWVYEQYF. CDR3 nucleotide sequence: TGTGCCAGCAGCTTAATCTGGGTATACGAGCAGTACTTC. The chain links TRBV7-2 to TRBJ2-7; D not resolved. Germline lookup yields CDR1 SGHTA and CDR2 FQGNSA. Trimming stripped 2 bases from V and 4 bases from J, with 9 bases between. The CDR3 covers 13 residues.

Many counts were recorded for this clonotype. The chain carries TRBV9 and TRBJ2-5; D assignment may be TRBD1 or TRBD2 (5 bases each). CDR3 length: 14 amino acids. V was pared by 4 bases and J by 5 bases, with 15 bases between. Germline loops: CDR1 SGDLS, CDR2 YYNGEE. CDR3 loop: CASSLRGMGETQYF. The CDR3 region has the DNA TGTGCCAGCAGCCTGAGGGGTATGGGGGAGACCCAGTACTTC.

Ten or more counts support this clonotype. This chain uses TRBV28 with TRBJ2-2; no definite D call. V was clipped by 1 base and J by 0 bases, with 3 bases between them. The CDR3 has 14 amino acids. CDR1 and CDR2 from the germline V gene are MDHEN and SYDVKM. CDR3 sequence: CASSLSANTGELFF. The CDR3 DNA is TGTGCCAGCAGTTTATCAGCGAACACCGGGGAGCTGTTTTTT.

This clonotype was observed at least ten times. The chain joins TRBV6-6 to TRBJ2-3, with 7 bases identical to TRBD2. This CDR3 is built from 15 residues. The trim removed 7 bases at V and 3 bases at J, leaving 10 bases unmatched. Germline V lookup: CDR1 MNHNY, CDR2 SVGAGI (reference sequence). CDR3 loop: CASTVGGSPTDTQYF. The CDR3 DNA reads TGTGCCAGCACCGTGGGCGGGAGTCCGACAGATACGCAGTATTTT.

This clonotype was counted only a few times. J is TRBJ2-7 and V is TRBV3-1; D may be TRBD2 (7 bases). The CDR3 has 13 amino acids. V was clipped by 0 bases and J by 7 bases, with 10 bases between them. From germline, CDR1 is LGHDT and CDR2 YNNKEL (reference sequence). The CDR3 nucleotides read TGTGCCAGCAGCCAAGAGGGAGGGGGGGAGCAGTACTTC. The encoded protein is CASSQEGGGEQYF.

The chain couples TRBV19 to TRBJ1-2; D ambiguous. The CDR3 covers 10 residues. V lost 9 bases and J 5 bases, leaving 7 bases between the germline ends. Germline lookup yields CDR1 LNHDA and CDR2 SQIVND (reference sequence). This CDR3 reads CASRDYGYTF. As DNA, the CDR3 is TGTGCCAGCCGGGATTATGGCTACACCTTC.

This clonotype was counted at least ten times. The chain employs TRBV10-3 and TRBJ2-7; 7 bases are shared with TRBD1. Trimming at V came to 5 bases and at J to 1 base, leaving 8 bases not matched to a gene. This CDR3 contains 15 residues. Germline CDR1 ENHRY, CDR2 SYGVKD. This CDR3 is CAISPTGPTSYEQYF. CDR3 in DNA: TGTGCCATCAGTCCGACAGGGCCCACATCCTACGAGCAGTACTTC.